This paragraph reports one T cell receptor beta chain. Its specificity is not known. The sample belongs to a study of CXCR3-negative and CXCR3-positive naive CD8 T cells. Turning to the study itself: Libraries each contributed about 1.5 +/- 0.3 million TRB reads, for about 135 million in total. Whole-study findings and limits: Higher TRB CDR3 hydrophobicity marked CXCR3-positive naive cells relative to CXCR3-negative naive cells.

The CDR3 is 16 amino acids. Germline V gene lookup returns CDR1 LNHNV and CDR2 YYDKDF (reference sequence). 5' RACE with UMI labels generated the TRB cDNA libraries. TCRdb reworked the 5' RACE reads into one entry per CDR3 protein, no DNA. The sample's table shows about 84,000 distinct CDR3 sequences. Sample: naive CXCR3+ CD8+ T cells from blood. Regarding subset: CD45RO-CCR7+CD27+CD95- naive CD8+ T cells expressing CXCR3 (TNR3+). V is TRBV15 and J is TRBJ1-2. The receptor's source is a human donor in good health. Some clones in this sample may be carry-over from other donors' samples. The CDR3 reads CATSKDRGSQNYGYTF.